This T cell receptor beta chain came from a study of cytomegalovirus exposure and HLA in healthy donors. Study results and caveats: With later analysis, a missense DCLRE1C variant became linked to TCR beta V- and J-gene trimming.

Points on this clone: Its antigen is unidentified.

The germline gives CDR1 WSHSY, CDR2 SAAADI. J lost 7 bases, V lost 6 bases, and 9 bases had no gene match. CDR3 length: 13 residues. The PCR made use of 60 Vbeta and 13 Jbeta primers. Sequencing used immunoSEQ multiplex PCR; TCRdb keeps in-frame clones, though not all of them. Here the sample spans approximately 97,000 clones, about 81% being singletons. The source of this sequence is a middle-aged woman in good health and CMV-seropositive. The gene calls are TRBV10-2 and TRBJ2-7; TRBD1 matches at 7 bases. Sequencing was done on a sample of PBMCs. In DNA form, the CDR3 reads TGCGCCAGCAGCCGGGACAGAGTTTGGGAGCAGTACTTC. This codes for CASSRDRVWEQYF.